Presented here are 3 T cell receptor beta chains from one specimen sequenced in a study of siplizumab effects on memory and regulatory T cells. TCRdb keeps only in-frame clones here, not all; method: immunoSEQ multiplex PCR. The sample has more than 45,000 clones; 95% to 97% are singletons. Sequenced material: naive CD4+ T cells sorted from blood. The receptors here all came from a human donor in good health.

This chain's CDR3 is CASSLAGRDEQYF. In nucleotides, the CDR3 is TGTGCCAGCAGCTTGGCAGGGAGGGACGAGCAGTACTTC. The genes are TRBV5-6 and TRBJ2-7, with 7 nucleotides matching TRBD2. The germline CDR1 and CDR2 sequences are SGHDT and YYEEEE. The J segment lost 5 bases and the V segment lost 0 bases, leaving 2 bases of the junction unmatched. The CDR3 extends over 13 amino acids.

The chain employs TRBV5-1 and TRBJ2-3; D perhaps matches TRBD1 (6 bases). Trimming stripped 4 bases from V and 0 bases from J, with 12 bases between. This CDR3 spans 15 amino acids. Germline V gene sequence: CDR1 SGHRS, CDR2 YFSETQ. This CDR3 is CASSLTGSSTDTQYF. In DNA form, the CDR3 reads TGCGCCAGCAGCCTGACAGGATCTAGCACAGATACGCAGTATTTT.

This chain uses TRBV19 with TRBJ2-5, with D maybe TRBD1 (6 bases). Near its end, the DNA agrees better with TRBJ2-7, so the J call may be wrong. The CDR3 is 15 amino acids. Germline values: CDR1 LNHDA, CDR2 SQIVND (reference sequence). This chain's CDR3 is CASSIFPGDSYEQYF. The CDR3 nucleotides read TGTGCCAGTAGTATCTTTCCAGGGGACTCCTACGAGCAGTACTTC.